Included here is one TCR beta chain sequence, with context. These data are taken from a study of blood T cell repertoires in COVID-19. Study summary: Sites in the United States, Italy and Spain provided acute and convalescent COVID-19 samples.

Recruited during active infection, patients (from Seattle) were subsequently followed longitudinally. Germline-derived CDR1 and CDR2 are MDHEN and SYDVKM. V shed 4 bases and J shed 5 bases, with 12 bases lying between them. This CDR3 contains 14 residues. Sequencing was performed with immunoSEQ multiplex PCR; in TCRdb, only in-frame clones are kept and a portion is missing. The sample lists more than 75,000 clones, 80% to 90% occurring once. This chain links TRBV28 with TRBJ2-1; the D is unclear. Sequencing input: peripheral blood. This TCR came from a middle-aged man with COVID-19, enrolled during active disease. The CDR3 region has the DNA TGTGCCAGCAGTTCTCTCGTTGTTCACAATGAGCAGTTCTTC. Amino acid sequence: CASSSLVVHNEQFF.